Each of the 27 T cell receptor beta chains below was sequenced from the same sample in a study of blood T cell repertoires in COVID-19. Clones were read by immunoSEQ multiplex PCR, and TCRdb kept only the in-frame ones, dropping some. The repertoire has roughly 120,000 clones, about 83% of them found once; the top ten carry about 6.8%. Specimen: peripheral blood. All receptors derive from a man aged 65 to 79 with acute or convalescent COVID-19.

CDR3 protein: CASSWGTVRYEQYF. The CDR3 bases are TGTGCCAGCAGCTGGGGGACTGTACGCTACGAGCAGTACTTC. The V gene is TRBV5-6, the J gene TRBJ2-7, with D perhaps matching TRBD2 (6 bases). With 3 bases removed from V and 3 bases from J, the gap between germline ends came to 13 bases. Germline V CDR1 and CDR2: SGHDT, YYEEEE. This CDR3 has 14 residues.

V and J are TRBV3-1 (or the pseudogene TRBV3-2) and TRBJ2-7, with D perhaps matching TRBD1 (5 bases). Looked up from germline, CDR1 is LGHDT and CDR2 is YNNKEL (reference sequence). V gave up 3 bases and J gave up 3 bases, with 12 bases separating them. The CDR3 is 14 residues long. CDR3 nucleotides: TGTGCCAGCAGCCATGTGAAAGGGGTCTACGAGCAGTACTTC. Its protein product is CASSHVKGVYEQYF.

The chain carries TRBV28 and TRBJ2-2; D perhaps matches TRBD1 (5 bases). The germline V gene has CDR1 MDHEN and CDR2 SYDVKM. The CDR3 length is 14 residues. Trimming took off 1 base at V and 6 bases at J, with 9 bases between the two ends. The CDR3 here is CASSLYDSPGELFF. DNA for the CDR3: TGTGCCAGCAGTTTATATGACAGCCCCGGGGAGCTGTTTTTT.

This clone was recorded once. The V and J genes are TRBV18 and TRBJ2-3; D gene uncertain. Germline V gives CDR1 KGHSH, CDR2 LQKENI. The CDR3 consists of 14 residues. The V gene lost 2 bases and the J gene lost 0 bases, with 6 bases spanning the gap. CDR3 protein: CASSPVSSTDTQYF. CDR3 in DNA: TGTGCCAGCTCACCAGTGAGTAGCACAGATACGCAGTATTTT.

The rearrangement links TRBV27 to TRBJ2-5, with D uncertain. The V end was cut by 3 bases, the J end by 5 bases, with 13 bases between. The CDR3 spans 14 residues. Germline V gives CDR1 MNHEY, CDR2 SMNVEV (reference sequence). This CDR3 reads CASSFLSRTETQYF. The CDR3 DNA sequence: TGTGCCAGCAGTTTTCTGTCTAGAACGGAGACCCAGTACTTC.

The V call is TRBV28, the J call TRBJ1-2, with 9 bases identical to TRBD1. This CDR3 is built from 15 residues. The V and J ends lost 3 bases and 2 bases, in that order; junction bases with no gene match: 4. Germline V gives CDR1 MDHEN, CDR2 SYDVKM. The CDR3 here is CASSFPGQGNYGYTF. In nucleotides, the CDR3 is TGTGCCAGCAGTTTTCCGGGACAGGGCAACTATGGCTACACCTTC.

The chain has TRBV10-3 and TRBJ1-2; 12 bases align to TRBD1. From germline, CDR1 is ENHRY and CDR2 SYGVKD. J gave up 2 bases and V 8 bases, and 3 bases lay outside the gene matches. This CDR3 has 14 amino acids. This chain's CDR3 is CAIAGTGGNYGYTF. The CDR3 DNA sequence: TGTGCCATCGCCGGGACAGGGGGCAACTATGGCTACACCTTC.

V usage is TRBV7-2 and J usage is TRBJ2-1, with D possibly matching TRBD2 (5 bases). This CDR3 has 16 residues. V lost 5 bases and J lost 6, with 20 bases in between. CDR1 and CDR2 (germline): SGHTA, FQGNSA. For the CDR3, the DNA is TGTGCCAGCAGCCCGTTTCGGGAAATAGCTCCCAATGAGCAGTTCTTC. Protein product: CASSPFREIAPNEQFF.

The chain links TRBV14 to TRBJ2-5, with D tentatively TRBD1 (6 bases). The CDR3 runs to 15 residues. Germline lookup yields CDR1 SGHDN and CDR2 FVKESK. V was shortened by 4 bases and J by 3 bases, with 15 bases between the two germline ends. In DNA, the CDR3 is TGTGCCAGCAGCCGCGACAGGTCTCGGAAAGAGACCCAGTACTTC. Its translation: CASSRDRSRKETQYF.

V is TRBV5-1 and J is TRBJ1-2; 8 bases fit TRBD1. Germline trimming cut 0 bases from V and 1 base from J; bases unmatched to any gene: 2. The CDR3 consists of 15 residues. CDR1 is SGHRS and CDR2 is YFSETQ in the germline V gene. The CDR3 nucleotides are TGCGCCAGCAGCTTGGCAGGACAGGGTAACTATGGCTACACCTTC. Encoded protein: CASSLAGQGNYGYTF. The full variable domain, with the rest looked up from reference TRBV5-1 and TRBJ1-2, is KAGVTQTPRYLIKTRGQQVTLSCSPISGHRSVSWYQQTPGQGLQFLFEYFSETQRNKGNFPGRFSGRQFSNSRSEMNVSTLELGDSALYLCASSLAGQGNYGYTFGSGTRLTVV.

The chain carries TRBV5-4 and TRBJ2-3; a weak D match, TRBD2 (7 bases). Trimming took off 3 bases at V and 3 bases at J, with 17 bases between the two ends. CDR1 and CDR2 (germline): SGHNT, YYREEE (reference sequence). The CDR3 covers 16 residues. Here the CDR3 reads CASSSRGGGLTDTQYF. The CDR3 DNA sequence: TGTGCCAGCAGCTCCCGGGGAGGGGGTCTGACAGATACGCAGTATTTT. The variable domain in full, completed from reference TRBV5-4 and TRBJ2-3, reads ETGVTQSPTHLIKTRGQQVTLRCSSQSGHNTVSWYQQALGQGPQFIFQYYREEENGRGNFPPRFSGLQFPNYSSELNVNALELDDSALYLCASSSRGGGLTDTQYFGPGTRLTVL.

The CDR3 nucleotides read TGTGCCAGCAGTTACGGTTTGACAACGGGGCAGCCCCAGCATTTT. It is translated as CASSYGLTTGQPQHF. V gene TRBV6-5 combines with J gene TRBJ1-5, with no clear D. Trimming left V 2 bases short and J 7 bases short, with 15 bases between. Germline lookup yields CDR1 MNHEY and CDR2 SVGAGI. The CDR3 runs to 15 residues.

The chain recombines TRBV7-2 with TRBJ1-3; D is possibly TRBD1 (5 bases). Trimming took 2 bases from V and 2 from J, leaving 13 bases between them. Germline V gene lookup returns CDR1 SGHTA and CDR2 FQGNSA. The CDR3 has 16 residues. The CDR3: CASSLQGTDAGNTIYF. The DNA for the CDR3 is TGTGCCAGCAGCTTACAAGGGACTGATGCTGGAAACACCATATATTTT. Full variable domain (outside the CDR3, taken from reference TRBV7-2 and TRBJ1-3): GAGVSQSPSNKVTEKGKDVELRCDPISGHTALYWYRQSLGQGLEFLIYFQGNSAPDKSGLPSDRFSAERTGGSVSTLTIQRTQQEDSAVYLCASSLQGTDAGNTIYFGEGSWLTVV.

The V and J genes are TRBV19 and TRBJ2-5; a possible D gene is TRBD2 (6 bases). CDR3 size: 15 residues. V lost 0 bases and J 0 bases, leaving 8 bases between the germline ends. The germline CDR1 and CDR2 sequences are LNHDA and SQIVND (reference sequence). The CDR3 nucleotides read TGTGCCAGTAGTATAGAGGGGGGTTACCAAGAGACCCAGTACTTC. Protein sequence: CASSIEGGYQETQYF.

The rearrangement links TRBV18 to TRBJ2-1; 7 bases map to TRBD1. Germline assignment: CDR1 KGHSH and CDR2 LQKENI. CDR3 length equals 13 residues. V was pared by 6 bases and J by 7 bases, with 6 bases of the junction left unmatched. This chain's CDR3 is CASSPGQLNEQFF. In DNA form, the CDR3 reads TGTGCCAGCTCCCCGGGACAGCTGAATGAGCAGTTCTTC.

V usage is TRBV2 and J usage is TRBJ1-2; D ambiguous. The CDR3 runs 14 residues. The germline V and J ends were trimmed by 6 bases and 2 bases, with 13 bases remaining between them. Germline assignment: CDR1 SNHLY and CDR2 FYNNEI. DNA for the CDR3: TGTGCCAGCAGCCCTGTGACACCAAACTATGGCTACACCTTC. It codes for CASSPVTPNYGYTF.

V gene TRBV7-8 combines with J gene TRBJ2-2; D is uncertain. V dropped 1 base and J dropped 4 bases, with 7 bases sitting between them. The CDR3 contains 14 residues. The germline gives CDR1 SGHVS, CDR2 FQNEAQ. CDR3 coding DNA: TGTGCCAGCAGCTTAGGCGTGAGCACCGGGGAGCTGTTTTTT. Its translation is CASSLGVSTGELFF.

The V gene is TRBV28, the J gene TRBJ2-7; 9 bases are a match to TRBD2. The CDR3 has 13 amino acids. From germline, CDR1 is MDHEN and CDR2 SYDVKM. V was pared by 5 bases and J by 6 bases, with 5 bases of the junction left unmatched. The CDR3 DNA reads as TGTGCCAGCAGTACGCGGGGGGGGCTCGAGCAGTACTTC. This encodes CASSTRGGLEQYF.

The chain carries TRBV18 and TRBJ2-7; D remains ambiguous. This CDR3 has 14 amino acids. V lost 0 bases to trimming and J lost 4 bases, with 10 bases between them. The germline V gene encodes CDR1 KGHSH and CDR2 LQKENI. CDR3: CASSPPARLYEQYF. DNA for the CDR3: TGTGCCAGCTCACCACCGGCGAGGTTATACGAGCAGTACTTC. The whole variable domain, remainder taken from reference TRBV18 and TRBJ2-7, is NAGVMQNPRHLVRRRGQEARLRCSPMKGHSHVYWYRQLPEEGLKFMVYLQKENIIDESGMPKERFSAEFPKEGPSILRIQQVVRGDSAAYFCASSPPARLYEQYFGPGTRLTVT.

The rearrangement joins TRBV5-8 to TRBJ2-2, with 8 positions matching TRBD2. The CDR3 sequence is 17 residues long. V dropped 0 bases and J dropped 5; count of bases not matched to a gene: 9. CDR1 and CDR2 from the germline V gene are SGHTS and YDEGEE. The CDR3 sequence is CASSLESGTSGTGELFF. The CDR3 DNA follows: TGTGCCAGCAGCTTGGAATCCGGGACTAGTGGAACCGGGGAGCTGTTTTTT.

CDR3 sequence reads: CASSLAAGLSSGYTF. The CDR3 nucleotides are TGTGCCAGCAGCTTAGCGGCAGGGCTATCCAGTGGCTACACCTTC. This sequence joins TRBV7-9 and TRBJ1-2; D perhaps matches TRBD1 (5 bases). This CDR3 is 15 amino acids long. Germline loops: CDR1 SEHNR, CDR2 FQNEAQ (reference sequence). The ends were cut back, 0 bases at V and 7 bases at J, with 15 bases in the middle.

CDR3 region: CASNEVMNTEAFF. The CDR3 coding sequence is TGTGCCAGCAACGAGGTAATGAACACTGAAGCTTTCTTT. The chain uses TRBV9 and TRBJ1-1; no clear D gene. This CDR3 contains 13 residues. In germline, CDR1 is SGDLS, CDR2 YYNGEE. V gave up 6 bases and J gave up 0 bases, with 9 bases separating them.

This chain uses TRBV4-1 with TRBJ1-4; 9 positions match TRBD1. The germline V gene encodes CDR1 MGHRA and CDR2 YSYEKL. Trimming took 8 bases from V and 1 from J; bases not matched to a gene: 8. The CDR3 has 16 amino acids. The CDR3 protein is CASRDRERGTNEKLFF. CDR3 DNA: TGCGCCAGCCGGGACAGGGAGAGGGGAACTAATGAAAAACTGTTTTTT.

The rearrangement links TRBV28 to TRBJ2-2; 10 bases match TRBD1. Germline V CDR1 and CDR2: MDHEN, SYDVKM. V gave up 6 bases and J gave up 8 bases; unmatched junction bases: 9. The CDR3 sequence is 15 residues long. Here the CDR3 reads CASSLTGGASGELFF. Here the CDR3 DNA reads TGTGCCAGCAGCCTGACAGGGGGCGCTTCGGGGGAGCTGTTTTTT.

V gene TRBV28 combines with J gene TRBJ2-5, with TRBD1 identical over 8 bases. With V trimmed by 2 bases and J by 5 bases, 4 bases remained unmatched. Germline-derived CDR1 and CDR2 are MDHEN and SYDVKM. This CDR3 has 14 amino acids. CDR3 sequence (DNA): TGTGCCAGCAGTTTAGGACAGGGCCCGGAGACCCAGTACTTC. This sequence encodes CASSLGQGPETQYF.

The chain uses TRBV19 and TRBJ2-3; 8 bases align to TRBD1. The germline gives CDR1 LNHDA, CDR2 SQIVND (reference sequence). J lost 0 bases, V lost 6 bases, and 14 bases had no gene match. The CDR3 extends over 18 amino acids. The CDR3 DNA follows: TGTGCCAGTAGGATCACAGGGGGGCTCGGCGGTAGCACAGATACGCAGTATTTT. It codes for CASRITGGLGGSTDTQYF.

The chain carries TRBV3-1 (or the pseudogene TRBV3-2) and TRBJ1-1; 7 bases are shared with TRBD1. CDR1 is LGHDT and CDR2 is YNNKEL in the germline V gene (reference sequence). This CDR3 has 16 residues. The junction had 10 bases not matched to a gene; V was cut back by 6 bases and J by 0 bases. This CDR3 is CASRFRTGGMNTEAFF. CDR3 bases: TGTGCCAGCAGGTTCAGGACAGGAGGTATGAACACTGAAGCTTTCTTT.